This TCR beta chain was captured by sequencing in a study of blood T cell repertoires in COVID-19. About the research overall: Material from acute and convalescent COVID-19 was sourced from the United States, Italy and Spain.

Here immunoSEQ multiplex PCR was the method, and the copy in TCRdb shows in-frame clones only, minus some. The table lists about 400,000 clones, approximately 88% of them singletons. The source of this sequence is a woman between 35 and 50 years old with acute COVID-19. Sequencing input: PBMCs or T cells enriched from blood (not recorded which).

Written as DNA, the CDR3 is TGTGCCAGCAGTGAAATTGGAGATTCACCCCTCCACTTT. Protein sequence: CASSEIGDSPLHF. The chain uses TRBV2 and TRBJ1-6; D call uncertain. V lost 2 bases and J 8 bases, leaving 7 bases between the germline ends. This CDR3 comprises 13 residues. In germline, CDR1 is SNHLY, CDR2 FYNNEI.